The entry below gives a single T cell receptor beta chain sequence along with its context. This entry is derived from a study of blood T cell repertoires in COVID-19. Study summary: Some COVID-19 samples were acute and others convalescent; all came from the United States, Italy and Spain. Sample material is recorded as cDNA or gDNA derived from T cells, B-cell-depleted T cells, or PBMCs.

Authors' analysis steps: For nucleated cells, counts were estimated from reference gene primer amplification. TCRdb's copy holds only in-frame clones and misses some; the assay was immunoSEQ multiplex PCR. The DNA was the basis for D and trimming; V, J and clone size are from that table. Of about 130,000 clones listed, roughly 83% are singletons. The CDR3 is 13 amino acids. Trimming took 8 bases from V and 10 from J, leaving 17 bases between them. The TCR was taken from a man aged 35-49 years with active or convalescent COVID-19. The sequenced material came from peripheral blood. The rearrangement links TRBV12-3 or TRBV12-4 to TRBJ1-4; tentatively, D is TRBD1 (6 bases). CDR3 DNA sequence: TGTGCCAGCTCTACAGGGATTTCTCTAAAACTGTTTTTT. Translation: CASSTGISLKLFF.